These 32 T cell receptor beta chains came from one sample sequenced in a study of naive and memory T cell subsets. Study-wide points: Especially in CD8 cells, naive repertoires contained a few larger clonotypes, possibly CD45RA-re-expressing memory cells.

These receptors' targets are unknown. Two oligonucleotides, mixed equimolar, formed the beta constant-region primer covering TRBC1 and TRBC2. The ligated cDNA underwent four PCR rounds using SP2 and nested alpha and beta constant-region primers. TCRdb re-analysed the UMI-ligation and nested PCR reads in MiXCR, keeping a single row per CDR3 protein. The sample lists around 83,000 distinct CDR3 sequences; roughly 10% were seen once. The source material was naive CD4+ T cells from blood. Every receptor here comes from a human donor in good health.

This clonotype was detected ten times or more. The chain joins TRBV29-1 to TRBJ2-3; no firm D call. V was pared by 0 bases and J by 5 bases, with 9 bases between. Germline CDR1 reads SQVTM; CDR2 reads ANQGSEA. This CDR3 is 13 amino acids long. The CDR3 bases are TGCAGCGTTGAAGACACAGCTAAAGATACGCAGTATTTT. Its protein is CSVEDTAKDTQYF.

In its sample, this clonotype was seen a few times. This chain joins TRBV7-2 and TRBJ1-5; TRBD1 might be the D (5 bases). With 2 bases removed from V and 6 bases from J, the gap between germline ends came to 11 bases. The CDR3 contains 14 residues. The V gene's germline CDR1 is SGHTA and CDR2 FQGNSA. The DNA of the CDR3 is TGTGCCAGCAGCTTATCCAGGGTAGGTCAGCCCCAGCATTTT. Its protein is CASSLSRVGQPQHF. The variable domain in full, completed from reference TRBV7-2 and TRBJ1-5, reads GAGVSQSPSNKVTEKGKDVELRCDPISGHTALYWYRQSLGQGLEFLIYFQGNSAPDKSGLPSDRFSAERTGGSVSTLTIQRTQQEDSAVYLCASSLSRVGQPQHFGDGTRLSIL.

This clonotype occurred many times. The rearrangement uses TRBV3-1 and TRBJ2-7, with 7 bases aligning to TRBD1. The V gene's germline CDR1 is LGHDT and CDR2 YNNKEL (reference sequence). V gave up 4 bases and J gave up 6 bases; unmatched junction bases: 9. The CDR3 spans 14 residues. The CDR3 loop is CASSLSGQVSEQYF. The CDR3 nucleotides are TGTGCCAGCAGCCTTTCCGGACAGGTTAGCGAGCAGTACTTC.

This clonotype appeared a few times. This chain links TRBV10-3 with TRBJ2-3; the match to TRBD2 covers 8 bases. The germline CDR1 and CDR2 sequences are ENHRY and SYGVKD. This CDR3 is 14 amino acids long. The V gene end was trimmed by 6 bases and the J gene end by 4 bases; junction bases not matched to a gene: 6. The CDR3 reads CAISRLASADTQYF. The CDR3 DNA reads TGTGCCATCAGCCGACTAGCGAGTGCAGATACGCAGTATTTT.

The CDR3: CASSAGTNTGELFF. The CDR3 coding sequence is TGTGCCAGCTCGGCCGGGACGAACACCGGGGAGCTGTTTTTT. The chain combines TRBV18 with TRBJ2-2; maybe TRBD2 (5 bases). This CDR3 is built from 14 residues. Germline CDR1 and CDR2: KGHSH and LQKENI. The germline V and J ends were trimmed by 6 bases and 0 bases, with 8 bases remaining between them.

This clonotype appeared a few times. This chain connects TRBV20-1 to TRBJ1-2; no reliable D call. CDR1 DFQATT and CDR2 SNEGSKA come from the germline V gene (reference sequence). The CDR3 consists of 12 residues. Trimming stripped 6 bases from V and 7 bases from J, with 15 bases between. The CDR3 DNA is TGCAGTGCGTCGGGATCCGCGGGTGGCTACACCTTC. It encodes CSASGSAGGYTF.

This sequence joins TRBV6-2 or TRBV6-3 and TRBJ2-1, with D maybe TRBD1 (6 bases). Germline CDR1 MNHEY, CDR2 SVGEGT. Deletions cut 2 bases from V and 9 bases from J, with 17 bases between. This CDR3 region has 15 residues. In DNA form, the CDR3 reads TGTGCCAGCAGTTACACAGGGATTGGTCTTCTTGAGCAGTTCTTC. It codes for CASSYTGIGLLEQFF.

This clonotype came up a few times. The chain uses TRBV7-6 and TRBJ1-1; the D gene is possibly TRBD1 (6 bases). Trimming cost V 4 bases and J 3 bases, with 24 bases left between them. CDR1 SGHVS and CDR2 FNYEAQ come from the germline V gene. This CDR3 comprises 18 residues. The CDR3 DNA sequence: TGTGCCAGCAGCTCCAACCTCATACAGGGCCGCTCGGACACTGAAGCTTTCTTT. It translates to CASSSNLIQGRSDTEAFF.

The V and J genes are TRBV10-2 and TRBJ2-7; no reliable D call. Germline V CDR1 and CDR2: WSHSY, SAAADI. V was cut by 4 bases and J by 4 bases, with 8 bases left in between. The CDR3 totals 12 residues. The CDR3 sequence: CASSGWVYEQYF. Written as DNA, the CDR3 is TGCGCCAGCAGTGGTTGGGTTTACGAGCAGTACTTC.

The V and J genes are TRBV10-3 and TRBJ2-7; TRBD1 or TRBD2 may be the D gene (6 bases each). This CDR3 region has 12 residues. The germline V gene encodes CDR1 ENHRY and CDR2 SYGVKD. Trimming left V 10 bases short and J 7 bases short, with 17 bases between. CDR3 DNA sequence: TGTGCCAGCAGGGGCCTCGGGGGAGAGCAGTACTTC. As protein: CASRGLGGEQYF.

This clonotype was seen at least ten times. The rearrangement joins TRBV28 to TRBJ2-3; maybe TRBD1 (5 bases). Per the germline V gene, CDR1 is MDHEN and CDR2 is SYDVKM. This CDR3 is built from 16 residues. The V gene lost 3 bases and the J gene lost 0 bases, with 13 bases spanning the gap. The CDR3 protein is CASSFQGLPSTDTQYF. CDR3 nucleotide sequence: TGTGCCAGCAGTTTCCAGGGTTTACCTAGCACAGATACGCAGTATTTT.

The V and J genes are TRBV28 and TRBJ2-7; D gene unclear. CDR1 and CDR2 from the germline V gene are MDHEN and SYDVKM. This CDR3 has 14 amino acids. Trimming left V 6 bases short and J 0 bases short, with 12 bases between. As DNA, the CDR3 is TGTGCCAGCAGGGAAACTCAGAGCTCCTACGAGCAGTACTTC. Translated, it gives CASRETQSSYEQYF.

This clonotype was observed a handful of times. The rearrangement joins TRBV12-3 or TRBV12-4 to TRBJ1-1; D possibly corresponds to TRBD1 (5 bases). The CDR3 runs 15 residues. Trimming pared 6 bases from V and 0 bases from J, leaving 14 bases between. The CDR3 DNA sequence: TGTGCCAGCAGCCTCAGGGACGGCATGAACACTGAAGCTTTCTTT. Translation gives CASSLRDGMNTEAFF.

This clonotype has just a few counts. The V gene is TRBV20-1, the J gene TRBJ2-5; D may be TRBD1 (6 bases). The CDR3 loop spans 14 amino acids. Trimming left V 1 base short and J 3 bases short, with 12 bases between. The germline CDR1 and CDR2 sequences are DFQATT and SNEGSKA (reference sequence). CDR3 region: CSARVGTTKETQYF. Written as DNA, the CDR3 is TGCAGTGCTAGAGTCGGGACAACTAAAGAGACCCAGTACTTC.

This clonotype has a handful of counts. V is TRBV5-1 and J is TRBJ2-7; TRBD1 aligns across 9 bases. CDR3 length: 15 residues. CDR1 SGHRS and CDR2 YFSETQ come from the germline V gene. J gave up 2 bases and V 4 bases, and 7 bases lay outside the gene matches. In DNA, the CDR3 is TGCGCCAGCAGCCTGTGGACAGGGGAGGCCTACGAGCAGTACTTC. Its protein is CASSLWTGEAYEQYF.

This clonotype occurred many times. This chain links TRBV7-2 with TRBJ2-1; D call uncertain. CDR3 size: 13 residues. V lost 0 bases to trimming and J lost 5 bases, with 5 bases between them. Germline V gene lookup returns CDR1 SGHTA and CDR2 FQGNSA. This CDR3 is CASSLARDNEQFF. The CDR3 DNA reads TGTGCCAGCAGCTTAGCTCGGGACAATGAGCAGTTCTTC.

This clonotype has just a few counts. V and J are TRBV30 and TRBJ1-5; D call uncertain. The V end was cut by 1 base, the J end by 4 bases, with 14 bases between. The CDR3 has 15 residues. The germline CDR1 and CDR2 sequences are GTSNPN and SVGIG (reference sequence). CDR3 sequence reads: CAWSATFDPNQPQHF. CDR3 in DNA: TGTGCCTGGAGTGCTACCTTTGACCCGAATCAGCCCCAGCATTTT.

This clonotype occurred a few times. The chain carries TRBV6-2 or TRBV6-3 and TRBJ1-6; D is unclear. Looked up from germline, CDR1 is MNHEY and CDR2 is SVGEGT. The CDR3 runs 14 residues. Trimming stripped 7 bases from V and 4 bases from J, with 11 bases between. This CDR3 is CASKAGQYNSPLHF. In DNA form, the CDR3 reads TGTGCCAGCAAGGCGGGCCAGTATAATTCACCCCTCCACTTT.

This clonotype has a count of ten or more. This sequence joins TRBV6-2 or TRBV6-3 and TRBJ2-3, with D possibly matching TRBD1 (5 bases). Germline CDR1 is MNHEY and CDR2 is SVGEGT. Trimming took off 6 bases at V and 0 bases at J, with 13 bases between the two ends. The CDR3 extends over 15 amino acids. The chain's CDR3 is CASSHDSSSTDTQYF. The CDR3 DNA follows: TGTGCCAGCAGCCACGACAGCTCTAGCACAGATACGCAGTATTTT.

This clonotype was counted at least ten times. The chain uses TRBV5-1 and TRBJ2-3; D unclear. This CDR3 is 15 amino acids long. The ends were cut back, 4 bases at V and 0 bases at J, with 12 bases in the middle. CDR1 and CDR2 from the germline V gene are SGHRS and YFSETQ. The CDR3 loop is CASSPSRASTDTQYF. In nucleotides, the CDR3 is TGCGCCAGCAGCCCCTCACGGGCAAGCACAGATACGCAGTATTTT.

The genes are TRBV7-2 and TRBJ1-5; D is ambiguous. The germline V gene has CDR1 SGHTA and CDR2 FQGNSA. Trimming stripped 9 bases from V and 0 bases from J, with 12 bases between. This CDR3 has 14 residues. CDR3 in DNA: TGTGCCAGTGCTGGTCAGGTTAGCAATCAGCCCCAGCATTTT. Protein: CASAGQVSNQPQHF.

The chain couples TRBV7-1 to TRBJ1-1; D is unresolved. TRBV7-1 qualifies as an ORF whose function is uncertain. The CDR3 runs 15 residues. Between the trimmed V and J ends, which lost 0 bases and 1 base, there was a span of 9 bases. CDR3 residues: CASSSALFWNTEAFF. The CDR3 DNA reads TGTGCCAGCAGCTCAGCCCTATTCTGGAACACTGAAGCTTTCTTT.

This clonotype was seen more than once but under ten times. This chain links TRBV6-2 or TRBV6-3 with TRBJ1-4; 11 bases are shared with TRBD1. Trimming at V came to 6 bases and at J to 8 bases, leaving 14 bases not matched to a gene. CDR1 MNHEY and CDR2 SVGEGT come from the germline V gene. This CDR3 is built from 17 residues. The CDR3 DNA reads TGTGCCAGCAGACTCGGACAGGGGGCCTCCGATGGCGAAAAACTGTTTTTT. Encoded protein: CASRLGQGASDGEKLFF.

About this clonotype itself: It may be a read error: a sequence one base away is much more abundant. This sequence joins TRBV12-3 or TRBV12-4 and TRBJ1-2; no clear D. The CDR3 sequence is 11 residues long. CDR3 sequence reads: CACSLKGGYTF. In nucleotides, the CDR3 is TGTGCCTGCAGTTTAAAGGGTGGCTACACCTTC.

This chain links TRBV20-1 with TRBJ2-7; no clear D gene. The CDR3 totals 12 residues. V lost 3 bases and J lost 4, with 10 bases in between. CDR1 is DFQATT and CDR2 is SNEGSKA in the germline V gene (reference sequence). The CDR3 sequence is CSASISAYEQYF. CDR3 nucleotide sequence: TGCAGTGCTAGTATCTCGGCGTACGAGCAGTACTTC.

This clonotype was counted only a few times. The CDR3 is CASSYSQRQGNTEAFF. Written as DNA, the CDR3 is TGTGCCAGCAGTTACAGCCAACGACAGGGAAACACTGAAGCTTTCTTT. This sequence joins TRBV6-6 and TRBJ1-1; 7 bases align to TRBD1. In germline, CDR1 is MNHNY, CDR2 SVGAGI (reference sequence). V lost 2 bases and J lost 2; bases outside the gene matches: 8. The CDR3 has 16 residues.

At least ten counts were recorded for this clonotype. The genes are TRBV7-2 and TRBJ2-3; D possibly corresponds to TRBD1 (5 bases). The CDR3 sequence is 16 residues long. V dropped 0 bases and J dropped 0 bases, with 10 bases sitting between them. Germline CDR1 reads SGHTA; CDR2 reads FQGNSA. CDR3 sequence reads: CASSLAGQSSTDTQYF. CDR3 DNA sequence: TGTGCCAGCAGCTTAGCGGGGCAGTCTAGCACAGATACGCAGTATTTT.

In this sample, this clonotype turned up many times. The V call is TRBV6-5, the J call TRBJ1-6; no reliable D call. Trimming removed 6 bases from V and 5 bases from J, with 11 bases in between. Germline loops: CDR1 MNHEY, CDR2 SVGAGI. This CDR3 has 14 residues. The CDR3 bases are TGTGCCAGCAGGGCGCCTATGGATAATTCACCCCTCCACTTT. It specifies CASRAPMDNSPLHF.

Only a few counts were recorded for this clonotype. V usage is TRBV12-3 or TRBV12-4 and J usage is TRBJ2-7, with D hard to call. The V and J ends lost 5 bases and 1 base respectively, with 15 bases between them. There are 15 residues in the CDR3. The CDR3: CASSAPGLGSYEQYF. CDR3 bases: TGTGCCAGCAGTGCCCCGGGCTTGGGGTCCTACGAGCAGTACTTC.

This chain joins TRBV7-8 and TRBJ2-1; TRBD1 or TRBD2 may be the D gene (6 bases each). The CDR3 sequence is 17 residues long. With 2 bases removed from V and 2 bases from J, the gap between germline ends came to 16 bases. Germline values: CDR1 SGHVS, CDR2 FQNEAQ. In DNA, the CDR3 is TGTGCCAGCAGCTTACGTCTCCGAAGGGGGGCCTACAATGAGCAGTTCTTC. Amino acids: CASSLRLRRGAYNEQFF.

The chain has TRBV4-3 and TRBJ1-6; D gene unclear. The CDR3 totals 15 residues. Germline CDR1 is LGHNA and CDR2 is YSLEER. V was pared by 0 bases and J by 10 bases, with 13 bases between. CDR3 loop: CASSQDSWGRSPLHF. DNA of the CDR3: TGCGCCAGCAGCCAAGACTCCTGGGGTCGGTCACCCCTCCACTTT.

This clonotype was counted ten times or more. Written as DNA, the CDR3 is TGTGCCAGCAATTCAGATACGCAGTATTTT. Encoded protein: CASNSDTQYF. The V call is TRBV6-6, the J call TRBJ2-3, with D unresolved. This CDR3 region has 10 residues. Germline CDR1 MNHNY, CDR2 SVGAGI (reference sequence). Trimming cost V 7 bases and J 4 bases, with 3 bases left between them.